The entry below gives a single T cell receptor beta chain sequence along with its context. Its antigen is still unknown. These data originate in a study of cytomegalovirus exposure and HLA in healthy donors. Study-level findings and limits: Sequence variants that were highly shared formed a cluster that was likely a sequencing artifact. Generally TCR sequences proved uncommon, though certain public TCRs appeared in numerous donors. HLA restriction was apparent for most CMV-associated TCR beta chains in a later analysis.

Primers: 60 Vbeta forward and 13 Jbeta reverse. Assay: immunoSEQ multiplex PCR; the TCRdb copy retains only in-frame clones and omits some. The table includes about 130,000 clones, about 74% detected once. Sequenced input: PBMCs. The TCR originated in a male donor in good health and CMV-seronegative.

The CDR3 coding sequence is TGTGCAGCAGCGGGGGGTTCCTACAATGAGCAGTTCTTC. Translated, it gives CAAAGGSYNEQFF. The chain joins TRBV19 to TRBJ2-1; the match to TRBD2 covers 9 bases. The CDR3 loop spans 13 amino acids. Per germline, CDR1 LNHDA and CDR2 SQIVND (reference sequence).